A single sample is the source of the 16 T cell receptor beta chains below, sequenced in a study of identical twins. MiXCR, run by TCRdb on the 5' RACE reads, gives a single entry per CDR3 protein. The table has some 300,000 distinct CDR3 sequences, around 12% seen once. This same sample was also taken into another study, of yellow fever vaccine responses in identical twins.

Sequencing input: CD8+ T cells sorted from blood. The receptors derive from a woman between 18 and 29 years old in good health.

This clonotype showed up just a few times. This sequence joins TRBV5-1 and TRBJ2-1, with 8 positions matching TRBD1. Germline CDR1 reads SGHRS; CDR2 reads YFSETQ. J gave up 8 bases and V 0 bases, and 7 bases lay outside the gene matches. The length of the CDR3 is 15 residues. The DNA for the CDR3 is TGCGCCAGCAGCTTGGAAGGGCAGGGGGCTCATGAGCAGTTCTTC. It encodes CASSLEGQGAHEQFF.

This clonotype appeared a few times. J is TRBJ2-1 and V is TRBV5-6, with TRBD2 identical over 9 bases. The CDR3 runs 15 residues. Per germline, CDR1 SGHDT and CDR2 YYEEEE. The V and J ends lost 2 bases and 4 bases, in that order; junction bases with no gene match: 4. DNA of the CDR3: TGTGCCAGCAGCTTTGGTAGCGGGAGTTACAATGAGCAGTTCTTC. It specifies CASSFGSGSYNEQFF.

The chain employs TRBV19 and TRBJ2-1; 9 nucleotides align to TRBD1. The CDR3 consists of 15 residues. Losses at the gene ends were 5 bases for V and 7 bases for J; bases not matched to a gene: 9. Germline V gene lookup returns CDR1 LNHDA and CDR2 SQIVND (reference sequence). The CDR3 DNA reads TGTGCCAGTAGTCTAGGGACAGGGAGCCTAAATGAGCAGTTCTTC. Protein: CASSLGTGSLNEQFF.

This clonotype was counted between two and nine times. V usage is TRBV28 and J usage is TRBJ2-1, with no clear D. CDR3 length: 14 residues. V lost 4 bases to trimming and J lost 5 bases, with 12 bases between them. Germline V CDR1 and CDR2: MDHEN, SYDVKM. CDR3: CASSSAQKHNEQFF. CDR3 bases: TGTGCCAGCAGTTCCGCGCAGAAACACAATGAGCAGTTCTTC.

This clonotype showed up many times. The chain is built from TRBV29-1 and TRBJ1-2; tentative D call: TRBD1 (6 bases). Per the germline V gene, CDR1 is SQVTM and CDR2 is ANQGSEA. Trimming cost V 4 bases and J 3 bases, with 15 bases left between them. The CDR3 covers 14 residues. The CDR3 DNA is TGCAGCGTTGCCCCCCGGGGGCTGGACTATGGCTACACCTTC. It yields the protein CSVAPRGLDYGYTF.

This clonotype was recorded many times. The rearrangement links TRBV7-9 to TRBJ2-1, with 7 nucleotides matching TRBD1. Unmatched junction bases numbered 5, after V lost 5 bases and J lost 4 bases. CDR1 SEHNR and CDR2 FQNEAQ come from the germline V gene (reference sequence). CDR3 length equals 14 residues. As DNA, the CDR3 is TGTGCCAGCAGCCCTTCGGGACAGTACAATGAGCAGTTCTTC. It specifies CASSPSGQYNEQFF.

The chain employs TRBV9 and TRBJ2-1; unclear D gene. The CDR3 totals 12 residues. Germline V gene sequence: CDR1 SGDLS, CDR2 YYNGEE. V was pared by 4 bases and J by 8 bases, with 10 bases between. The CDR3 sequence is CASSPRHHEQFF. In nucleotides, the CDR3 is TGTGCCAGCAGCCCCCGGCACCATGAGCAGTTCTTC.

The CDR3 DNA reads as TGTGCCAGTGGGACGTTTCATGAGCAGTTCTTC. This gives the protein CASGTFHEQFF. The V gene is TRBV12-3 or TRBV12-4, the J gene TRBJ2-1; D might be TRBD1 or TRBD2, each matching 5 bases. The CDR3 sequence is 11 residues long. Trimming pared 9 bases from V and 8 bases from J, leaving 11 bases between.

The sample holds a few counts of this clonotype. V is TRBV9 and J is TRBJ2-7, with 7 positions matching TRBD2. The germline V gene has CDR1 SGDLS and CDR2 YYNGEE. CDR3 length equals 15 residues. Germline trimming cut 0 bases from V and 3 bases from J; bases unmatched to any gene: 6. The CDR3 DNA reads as TGTGCCAGCAGCGTAGGGGCGGGAGTAGACTACGAGCAGTACTTC. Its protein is CASSVGAGVDYEQYF.

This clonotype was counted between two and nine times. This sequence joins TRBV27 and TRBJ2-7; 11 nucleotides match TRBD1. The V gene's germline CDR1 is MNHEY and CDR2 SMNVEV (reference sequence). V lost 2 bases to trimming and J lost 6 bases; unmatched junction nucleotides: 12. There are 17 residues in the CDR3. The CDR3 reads CASSLQGTGGSGGEQYV. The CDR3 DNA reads TGTGCCAGCAGTTTACAGGGGACAGGGGGTTCCGGGGGCGAGCAGTACGTC.

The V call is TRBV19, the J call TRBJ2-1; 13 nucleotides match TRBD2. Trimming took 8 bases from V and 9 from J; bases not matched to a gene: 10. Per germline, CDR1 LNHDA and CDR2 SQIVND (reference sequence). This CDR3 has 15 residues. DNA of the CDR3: TGTGCCAGTTACTCACTAGCGGGAGGGATCGGTGAGCAGTTCTTC. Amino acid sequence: CASYSLAGGIGEQFF.

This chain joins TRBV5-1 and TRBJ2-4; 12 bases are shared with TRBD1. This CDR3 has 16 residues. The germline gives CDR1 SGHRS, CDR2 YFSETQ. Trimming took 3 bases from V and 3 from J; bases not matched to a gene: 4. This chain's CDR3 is CASSSGQGAVKNIQYF. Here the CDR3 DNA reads TGCGCCAGCAGCTCGGGACAGGGGGCCGTCAAAAACATTCAGTACTTC.

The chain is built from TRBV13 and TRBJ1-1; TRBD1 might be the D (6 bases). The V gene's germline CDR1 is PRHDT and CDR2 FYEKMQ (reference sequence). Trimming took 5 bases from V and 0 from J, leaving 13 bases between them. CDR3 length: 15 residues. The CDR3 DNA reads TGTGCCAGCAGCCTAAGGGACAAACTGAACACTGAAGCTTTCTTT. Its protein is CASSLRDKLNTEAFF.

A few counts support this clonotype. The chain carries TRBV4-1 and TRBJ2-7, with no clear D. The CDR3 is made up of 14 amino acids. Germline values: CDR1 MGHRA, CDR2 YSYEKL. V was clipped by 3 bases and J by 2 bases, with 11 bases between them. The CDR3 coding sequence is TGCGCCAGCAGCCAGGCTCATCAGCCCTACGAGCAGTACTTC. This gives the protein CASSQAHQPYEQYF.

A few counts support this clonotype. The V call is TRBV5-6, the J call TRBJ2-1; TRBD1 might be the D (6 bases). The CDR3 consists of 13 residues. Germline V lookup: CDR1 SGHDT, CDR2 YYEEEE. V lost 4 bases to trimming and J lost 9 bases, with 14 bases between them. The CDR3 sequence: CASSPTGYGEQFF. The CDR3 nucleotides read TGTGCCAGCAGCCCTACAGGGTACGGTGAGCAGTTCTTC.

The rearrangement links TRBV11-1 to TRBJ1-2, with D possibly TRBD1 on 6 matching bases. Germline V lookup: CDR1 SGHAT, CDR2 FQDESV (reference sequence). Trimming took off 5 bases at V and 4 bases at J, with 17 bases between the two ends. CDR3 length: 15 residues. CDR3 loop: CASSNPDRSGYGYTF. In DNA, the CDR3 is TGTGCCAGCAGCAACCCGGACAGATCGGGCTATGGCTACACCTTC.